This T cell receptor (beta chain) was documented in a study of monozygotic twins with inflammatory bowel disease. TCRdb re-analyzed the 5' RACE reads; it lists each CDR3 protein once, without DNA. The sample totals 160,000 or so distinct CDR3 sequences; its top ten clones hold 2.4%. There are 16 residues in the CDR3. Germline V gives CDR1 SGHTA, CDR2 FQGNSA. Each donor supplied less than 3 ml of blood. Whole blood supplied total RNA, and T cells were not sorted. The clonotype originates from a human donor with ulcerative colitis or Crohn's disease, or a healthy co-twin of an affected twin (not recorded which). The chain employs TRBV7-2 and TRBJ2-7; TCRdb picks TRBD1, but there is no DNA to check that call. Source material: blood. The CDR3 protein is CASSLLRGGGSYEQYF.